This section outlines one T cell receptor (beta chain) sequence together with its context. These data belong to a study of blood T cell repertoires in COVID-19. The overall study: The United States, Italy and Spain supplied acute and convalescent COVID-19 samples.

Original processing methods: Reference gene primer amplification in the assay estimated nucleated cell counts. The table came from immunoSEQ multiplex PCR; TCRdb's copy has only in-frame clones and leaves some out. Clone size and V and J calls were adopted from that table, with D and trimming inferred from the DNA. Here the sample spans about 140,000 clones, around 80% being singletons. CDR1 is MGHRA and CDR2 is YSYEKL in the germline V gene. Trimming took 2 bases from V and 6 from J; bases not matched to a gene: 7. This CDR3 contains 15 residues. Sequenced: peripheral blood. The gene calls are TRBV4-1 and TRBJ2-3, with 8 positions matching TRBD1. This receptor was identified in a man in his 60s with active or convalescent COVID-19. CDR3: CASSQQQGVSDTQYF. The CDR3 DNA reads TGCGCCAGCAGCCAACAACAGGGGGTTTCGGATACGCAGTATTTT.